This TCR beta chain was obtained from a study of regulatory T cells in long-lasting Graves disease. Study results and caveats: Persistent patients shared more public clonotypes (approximately 2,800) than new patients (approximately 970).

Both iRepertoire HTBI primers and Arm-PCR of CDR3 regions were used to build the TCR beta libraries. TCRdb re-analysed the multiplex PCR reads in MiXCR, keeping a single row per CDR3 protein. The data show hundreds of thousands of distinct CDR3 sequences, under 20% seen once. On this clonotype: Its antigen is not known. A much larger clone is a single base away; this may be a read error.

Time point of the sample: newly diagnosed GD, antithyroid drugs for less than 3 months. The authors made the TCR library using RNA they extracted from PBMCs. Germline lookup yields CDR1 MNHEY and CDR2 SVGEGT. The CDR3 contains 16 residues. The V end was cut by 7 bases, the J end by 0 bases, with 13 bases between. The same data also contributed to another study, on T cells in Graves' hyperthyroidism and ophthalmopathy. As that report states: With the HTBI primer set, the TCR CDR3 went through a first round of RT-PCR.

This receptor was obtained from a woman in her twenties or thirties with Graves disease. The chain links TRBV6-2 or TRBV6-3 to TRBJ2-6; D is ambiguous. Specimen: peripheral blood mononuclear cells (PBMCs), collected at new diagnosis, from a patient treated with antithyroid drugs. The CDR3 spells CASIDGRASGANVLTF. The CDR3 DNA reads TGTGCCAGCATAGACGGACGGGCCTCTGGGGCCAACGTCCTGACTTTC.